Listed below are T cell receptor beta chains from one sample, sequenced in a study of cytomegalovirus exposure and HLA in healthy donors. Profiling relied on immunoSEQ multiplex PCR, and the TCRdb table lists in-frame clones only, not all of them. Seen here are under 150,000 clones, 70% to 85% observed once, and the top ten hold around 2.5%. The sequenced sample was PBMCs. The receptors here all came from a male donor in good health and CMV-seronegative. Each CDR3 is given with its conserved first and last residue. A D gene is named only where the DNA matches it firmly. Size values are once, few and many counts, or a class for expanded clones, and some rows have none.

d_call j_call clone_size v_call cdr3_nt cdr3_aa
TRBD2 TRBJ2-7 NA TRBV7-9 TGTGCCAGCAGCTTAACCTCTAGCGGGAGGAGCGAGCAGTACTTC CASSLTSSGRSEQYF
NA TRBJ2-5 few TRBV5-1 TGCGCCAGCAGCTTGGGTTCCAGCGGCAGGGAGACCCAGTACTTC CASSLGSSGRETQYF
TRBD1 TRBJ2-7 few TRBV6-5 TGTGCCAGCAGACCGGGACAGGGCTACGAGCAGTACTTC CASRPGQGYEQYF
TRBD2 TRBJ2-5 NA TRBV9 TGTGCCAGCAGCGTAGATGGAGGGGGTAGCGGGAGATCTCAGTACTTC CASSVDGGGSGRSQYF
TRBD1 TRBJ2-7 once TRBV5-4 TGTGCCAGCAGCTTAGACAGGGGGATCTACGAGCAGTACTTC CASSLDRGIYEQYF
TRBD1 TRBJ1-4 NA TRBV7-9 TGTGCCAGCAGTTTCAGGGGGATGTTTGCTAATGAAAAACTGTTTTTT CASSFRGMFANEKLFF
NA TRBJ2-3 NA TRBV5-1 TGCGCCAGCAGCTTGGCGGAGGGGACAGATACGCAGTATTTT CASSLAEGTDTQYF
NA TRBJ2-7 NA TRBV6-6 TGTGCCAGCAGTTACTCTGAATATGCGGACGAGCAGTACTTC CASSYSEYADEQYF
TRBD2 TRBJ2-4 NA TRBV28 TGTGCCAGCAGTTTATTGGCCCTCGGGGGAGGGACAAACATTCAGTACTTC CASSLLALGGGTNIQYF
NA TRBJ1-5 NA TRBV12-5 TGTGCTAGTGGTTTGACCCCCTATAATCAGCCCCAGCATTTT CASGLTPYNQPQHF
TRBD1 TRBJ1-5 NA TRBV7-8 TGTGCCAGCAGCTTAGAAGGGACAGGGGGCGAGCAGCCCCAGCATTTT CASSLEGTGGEQPQHF
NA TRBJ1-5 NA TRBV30 TGTGCCTGGAGTACGGGGGGCCAGCCCCAGCATTTT CAWSTGGQPQHF
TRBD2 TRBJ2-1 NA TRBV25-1 TGTGCCAGCAGTACATCGACTAGCGCGAGCTCCTACAATGAGCAGTTCTTC CASSTSTSASSYNEQFF